This TCR beta chain derives from a study of blood T cell repertoires in COVID-19. Produced via immunoSEQ multiplex PCR; TCRdb's table is partial and in-frame only. The sample shows approximately 70,000 clones, approximately 86% of them seen only once. The germline V gene encodes CDR1 WSHSY and CDR2 SAAADI. Trimming shortened V by 6 bases and J by 5 bases, and 16 bases separated the two germline ends. The CDR3 is made up of 14 amino acids. Specimen: peripheral blood. This TCR was sampled from a woman aged 55-75 years with acute or convalescent COVID-19. The chain combines TRBV10-2 with TRBJ2-5; tentative D call: TRBD1 (6 bases). The CDR3 coding sequence is TGCGCCAGCAGGTTAGACAGGCCCAGGGAGACCCAGTACTTC. It codes for CASRLDRPRETQYF.